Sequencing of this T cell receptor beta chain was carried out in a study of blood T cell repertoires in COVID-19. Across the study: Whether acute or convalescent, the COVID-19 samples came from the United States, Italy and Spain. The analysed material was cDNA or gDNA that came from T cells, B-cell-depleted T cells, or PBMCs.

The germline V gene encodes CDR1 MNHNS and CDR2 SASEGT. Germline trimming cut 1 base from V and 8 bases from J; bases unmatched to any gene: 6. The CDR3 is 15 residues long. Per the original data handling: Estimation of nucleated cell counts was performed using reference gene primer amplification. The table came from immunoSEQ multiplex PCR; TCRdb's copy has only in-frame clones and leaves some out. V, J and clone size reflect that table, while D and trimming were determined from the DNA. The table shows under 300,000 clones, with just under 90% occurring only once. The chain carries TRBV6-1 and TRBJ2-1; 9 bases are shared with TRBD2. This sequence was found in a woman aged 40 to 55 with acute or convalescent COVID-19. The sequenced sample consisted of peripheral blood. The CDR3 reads CASSEGLAEDYEQFF. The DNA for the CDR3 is TGTGCCAGCAGTGAAGGACTAGCGGAAGACTATGAGCAGTTCTTC.